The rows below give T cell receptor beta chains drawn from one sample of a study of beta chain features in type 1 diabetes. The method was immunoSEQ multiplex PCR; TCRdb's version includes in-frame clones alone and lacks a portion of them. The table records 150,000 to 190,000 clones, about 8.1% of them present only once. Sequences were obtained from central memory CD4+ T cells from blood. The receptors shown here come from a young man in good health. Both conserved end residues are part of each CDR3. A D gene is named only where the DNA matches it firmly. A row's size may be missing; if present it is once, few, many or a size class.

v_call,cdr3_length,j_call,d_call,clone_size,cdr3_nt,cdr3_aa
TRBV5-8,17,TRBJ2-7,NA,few,TGTGCCAGCAGGTATGAGTTGTACGGCGGGGTTACCTACGAGCAGTACTTC,CASRYELYGGVTYEQYF
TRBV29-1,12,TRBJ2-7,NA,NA,TGCAGCGTTGTTGGGCTAGCTAACGAGCAGTACTTC,CSVVGLANEQYF
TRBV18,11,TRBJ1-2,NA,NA,TGTGCCAGCGGCAATGGAGATGGCTACACCTTC,CASGNGDGYTF
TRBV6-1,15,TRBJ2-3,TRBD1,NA,TGTGCCAGCAGGATAGGGACAGGCCTTTGGAATACGCAGTATTTT,CASRIGTGLWNTQYF
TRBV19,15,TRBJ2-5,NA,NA,TGTGCCAGTAGTATAGGCCCACAGGTACAAGAGACCCAGTACTTC,CASSIGPQVQETQYF
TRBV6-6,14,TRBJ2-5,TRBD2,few,TGTGCCAGCAGGGGGACTAGCGGCCAAGAGACCCAGTACTTC,CASRGTSGQETQYF
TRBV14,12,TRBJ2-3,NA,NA,TGTGCCAGCAGAGAGAACACAGATACGCAGTATTTT,CASRENTDTQYF
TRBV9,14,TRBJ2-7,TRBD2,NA,TGTGCCAGCAGCGTAGCCGGGGGAGGGTACGAGCAGTACTTC,CASSVAGGGYEQYF
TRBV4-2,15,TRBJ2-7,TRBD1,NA,TGTGCCAGCAGCCGCTCCCACACAGGGGCGGGCGAGCAGTACTTC,CASSRSHTGAGEQYF
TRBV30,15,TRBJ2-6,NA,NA,TGTGCCTGGAGTATACAGGATATCGGGGCCAACGTCCTGACTTTC,CAWSIQDIGANVLTF
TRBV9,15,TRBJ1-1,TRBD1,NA,TGTGCCAGCAGCCCTGGGACAGGGTGGGTCACTGAAGCTTTCTTT,CASSPGTGWVTEAFF
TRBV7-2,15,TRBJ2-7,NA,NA,TGTGCCAGCAGCTTAGTTAGGGGGGGGGCCCGCGAGCAGTACTTC,CASSLVRGGAREQYF
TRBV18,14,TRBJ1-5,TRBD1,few,TGTGCCAGCTCACCTTCACAGGGGGATCAGCCCCAGCATTTT,CASSPSQGDQPQHF
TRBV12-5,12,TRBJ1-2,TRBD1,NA,TGTGCTAGTGGCTCCACAGGGGCCGGCTACACCTTC,CASGSTGAGYTF
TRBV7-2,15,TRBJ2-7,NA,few,TGTGCCAGCAGCAGCGCCGGGACTCAACCCTACGAGCAGTACTTC,CASSSAGTQPYEQYF
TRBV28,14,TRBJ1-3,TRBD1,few,TGTGCCAGCCGAACAGGGGGCTCTGGAAACACCATATATTTT,CASRTGGSGNTIYF
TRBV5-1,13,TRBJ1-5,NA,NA,TGCGCCAGTAAACGACAGAGCAATCAGCCCCAGCATTTT,CASKRQSNQPQHF
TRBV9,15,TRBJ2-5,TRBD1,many,TGTGCCAGCAGCATACAGGGGGCGAGAGGGGAGACCCAGTACTTC,CASSIQGARGETQYF
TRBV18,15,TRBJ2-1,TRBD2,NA,TGTGCCAGCTCACCGCGGCGGGAGGGCTACAATGAGCAGTTCTTC,CASSPRREGYNEQFF
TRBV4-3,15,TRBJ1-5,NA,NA,TGCGCCAGCAGCCAAGTGTTTACAGGCAATCAGCCCCAGCATTTT,CASSQVFTGNQPQHF
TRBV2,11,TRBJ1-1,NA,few,TGTGCCAGCAGTTACTCAGGTGAAGCTTTCTTT,CASSYSGEAFF
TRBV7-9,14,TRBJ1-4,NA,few,TGTGCCAGCAGCTTAGGGGGAGCTAATGAAAAACTGTTTTTT,CASSLGGANEKLFF
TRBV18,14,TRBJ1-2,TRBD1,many,TGTGCCAGCTCACCTAGGACAGGCAATTATGGCTACACCTTC,CASSPRTGNYGYTF
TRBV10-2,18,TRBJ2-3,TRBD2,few,TGCGCCAGCAAACCAGCGGGGGGTTACGATACTAGCACAGATACGCAGTATTTT,CASKPAGGYDTSTDTQYF
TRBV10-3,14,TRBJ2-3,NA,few,TGTGCCATCAGTGACTCTAAAATCACAGATACGCAGTATTTT,CAISDSKITDTQYF
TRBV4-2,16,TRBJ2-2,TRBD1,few,TGTGCCAGCAGCCTCCGCGAAGGGGGCAACACCGGGGAGCTGTTTTTT,CASSLREGGNTGELFF
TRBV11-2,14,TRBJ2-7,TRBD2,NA,TGTGCCAGCAGCTTCCCCGGGACTACCTACGAGCAGTACTTC,CASSFPGTTYEQYF
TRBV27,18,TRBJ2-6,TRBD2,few,TGTGCCAGCAGTGAAAAGACTAGCGGGAGGTCTGGGGCCAACGTCCTGACTTTC,CASSEKTSGRSGANVLTF
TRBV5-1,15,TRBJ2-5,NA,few,TGCGCCAGCAGCTTGGTTGCTAGTCTCCAAGAGACCCAGTACTTC,CASSLVASLQETQYF
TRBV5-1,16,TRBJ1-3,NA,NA,TGCGCCAGCAGCTTGTGGGGCGCCAGCTCTGGAAACACCATATATTTT,CASSLWGASSGNTIYF
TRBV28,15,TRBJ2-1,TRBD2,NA,TGTGCCAGCAGTGCCAAGGGTCGGGGGGACAATGAGCAGTTCTTC,CASSAKGRGDNEQFF
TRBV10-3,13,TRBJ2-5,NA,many,TGTGCCATCTTAGCGGATGATAAAGAGACCCAGTACTTC,CAILADDKETQYF
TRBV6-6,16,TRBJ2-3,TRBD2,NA,TGTGCCAGCAGTTATCAGACTAGCGGGTGGGCAGATACGCAGTATTTT,CASSYQTSGWADTQYF
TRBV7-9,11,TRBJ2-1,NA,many,TGTGCCAGCAGCCTGAGGACAGAGCAGTTCTTC,CASSLRTEQFF
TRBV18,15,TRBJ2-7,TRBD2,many,TGTGCCAGCTCAGTAACTAGCGGGGGCTCCTACGAGCAGTACTTC,CASSVTSGGSYEQYF
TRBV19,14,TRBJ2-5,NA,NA,TGTGCCAGTAGTCTTACAGGGATTCAAGAGACCCAGTACTTC,CASSLTGIQETQYF
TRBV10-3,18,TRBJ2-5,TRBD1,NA,TGTGCCATCAGTGATGCTCTCTTGGCACAGGGGAATCAAGAGACCCAGTACTTC,CAISDALLAQGNQETQYF
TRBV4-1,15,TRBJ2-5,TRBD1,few,TGCGCCAGCAGCCGACAGGGGTTGGAGCAAGAGACCCAGTACTTC,CASSRQGLEQETQYF
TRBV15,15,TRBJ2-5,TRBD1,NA,TGTGCCACCAGTATCGACAGGGGGACCCAAGAGACCCAGTACTTC,CATSIDRGTQETQYF
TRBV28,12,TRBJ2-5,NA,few,TGTGCCAGCAGTCCCTCCTCGGAGACCCAGTACTTC,CASSPSSETQYF
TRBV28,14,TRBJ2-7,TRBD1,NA,TGTGCCAGCACCACGACAGGGGGTGCCTACGAGCAGTACTTC,CASTTTGGAYEQYF
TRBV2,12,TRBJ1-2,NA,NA,TGTGCCAGCAAGCGAGCTAACTATGGCTACACCTTC,CASKRANYGYTF
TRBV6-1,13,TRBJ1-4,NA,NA,TGTGCCGGTGGCGGGGTAGGTGGAGAAAAACTGTTTTTT,CAGGGVGGEKLFF
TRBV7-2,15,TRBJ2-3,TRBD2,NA,TGTGCCAGCAGCGCGGGACTAGCGGGAGCGGATACGCAGTATTTT,CASSAGLAGADTQYF
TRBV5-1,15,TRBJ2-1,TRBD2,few,TGCGCCAGCAGCCAGGGACTAGCGGGGGACAATGAGCAGTTCTTC,CASSQGLAGDNEQFF
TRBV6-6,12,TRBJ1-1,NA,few,TGTGCCAGCAGCTCTCCGGTTCTTGAAGCTTTCTTT,CASSSPVLEAFF
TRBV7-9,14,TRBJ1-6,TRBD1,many,TGTGCCAGCAGCGACGGACAGGGTGGTTCACCCCTCCACTTT,CASSDGQGGSPLHF
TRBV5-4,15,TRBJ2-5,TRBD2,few,TGTGCCAGCAGCCCGACCGGGACTAGCGTTGAGACCCAGTACTTC,CASSPTGTSVETQYF
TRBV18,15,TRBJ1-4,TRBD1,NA,TGTGCCAGCTCACCTGGACAGGGGGCTGATGAAAAACTGTTTTTT,CASSPGQGADEKLFF
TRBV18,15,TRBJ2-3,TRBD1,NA,TGTGCCAGCGCATCGCGGGACAGGGTCCCAGATACGCAGTATTTT,CASASRDRVPDTQYF
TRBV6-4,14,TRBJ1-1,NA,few,TGTGCCAGCACCCCCGGGAGAGCCGAGGCTGAAGCTTTCTTT,CASTPGRAEAEAFF
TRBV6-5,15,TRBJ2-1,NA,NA,TGTGCCAGCAGACCCTACAGTAGCTCCTACAATGAGCAGTTCTTC,CASRPYSSSYNEQFF
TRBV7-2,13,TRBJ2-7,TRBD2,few,TGTGCCAGCAGCTCGGGGGGGTCCTACGAGCAGTACTTC,CASSSGGSYEQYF
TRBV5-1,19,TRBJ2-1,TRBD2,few,TGCGCCAGCAGCCTTCGGACTAGCGGGGGGGCCTTGGGGTACAATGAGCAGTTCTTC,CASSLRTSGGALGYNEQFF
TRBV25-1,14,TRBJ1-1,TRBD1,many,TGTGCCAGCAGCCTGGACAGGGTGGACACTGAAGCTTTCTTT,CASSLDRVDTEAFF